This is a list of T cell receptor beta chains from one sample in a study of blood T cell repertoires in COVID-19. TCRdb keeps only in-frame clones here, not all; method: immunoSEQ multiplex PCR. The sample contains about 230,000 clones, just under 90% of which appear only once. What was sequenced was PBMCs or T cells enriched from blood (not recorded which). Receptors originate from a woman in her thirties with acute COVID-19. Each CDR3 is given without its conserved first and last residue. The order of the fields is J gene, V gene, CDR3 length, CDR3 protein.

TRBJ1-6	TRBV7-9	13	ASSSKQGEHSPLH
TRBJ1-2	TRBV5-1	11	ATRPKGAYGYT
TRBJ1-3	TRBV5-1	14	ASSLGASSSGNTIY
TRBJ2-2	TRBV7-2	13	ASPPAGRNTGELF
TRBJ1-6	TRBV10-1	13	ASRKQGSYNSPLH
TRBJ1-1	TRBV5-6	12	ASLWGGTGYEAF
TRBJ2-7	TRBV5-4	12	ASSLGGGSDEQY
TRBJ1-2	TRBV5-1	12	ASSTRLGAGGYT
TRBJ1-2	TRBV24-1	11	ATSDDMARGYT
TRBJ1-1	TRBV11-2	12	ASSPHIMNTEAF
TRBJ1-4	TRBV29-1	14	SVDRGRTATNEKLF
TRBJ2-3	TRBV28	13	ASIKEGAWVDTQY
TRBJ2-1	TRBV7-9	13	ADLPASGRYNEQF
TRBJ1-1	TRBV3-1/TRBV3-2	11	ASSPRTGGSAF
TRBJ2-1	TRBV6-4	11	ASSGKQGNEQF
TRBJ2-3	TRBV10-2	14	ASSDPTGPVTDTQY
TRBJ1-6	TRBV15	12	ATSMDRGNSPLH
TRBJ1-3	TRBV30	11	AWILSSGNTIY
TRBJ2-1	TRBV5-1	15	ASSLDPSLAVYNEQF